This T cell receptor (beta chain) was profiled in a study of blood T cell repertoires in COVID-19. Looking at the study overall: The study drew acute and convalescent COVID-19 samples from the United States, Italy and Spain. The cDNA or gDNA used as material had been derived from T cells, B-cell-depleted T cells, or PBMCs.

In the original workflow: It was from reference gene primer amplification that nucleated cell counts were estimated. Sequenced by immunoSEQ multiplex PCR; TCRdb stores in-frame clones only, minus some. The V and J calls and the clone size are those of that table, but D and trimming were determined from the DNA. This table has some 250,000 clones, nearly 90% appearing once. CDR1 MNHEY and CDR2 SVGAGI come from the germline V gene. The CDR3 is made up of 15 amino acids. V lost 0 bases, J lost 4 bases, and 9 bases lay in between. This TCR was sampled from a woman younger than 45 with acute or convalescent COVID-19. This chain uses TRBV6-5 with TRBJ1-4; D possibly corresponds to TRBD1 (5 bases). The sequenced sample consisted of peripheral blood. CDR3 sequence reads: CASSYSGRDNEKLFF. The CDR3 DNA sequence: TGTGCCAGCAGTTACTCGGGCAGGGATAATGAAAAACTGTTTTTT.